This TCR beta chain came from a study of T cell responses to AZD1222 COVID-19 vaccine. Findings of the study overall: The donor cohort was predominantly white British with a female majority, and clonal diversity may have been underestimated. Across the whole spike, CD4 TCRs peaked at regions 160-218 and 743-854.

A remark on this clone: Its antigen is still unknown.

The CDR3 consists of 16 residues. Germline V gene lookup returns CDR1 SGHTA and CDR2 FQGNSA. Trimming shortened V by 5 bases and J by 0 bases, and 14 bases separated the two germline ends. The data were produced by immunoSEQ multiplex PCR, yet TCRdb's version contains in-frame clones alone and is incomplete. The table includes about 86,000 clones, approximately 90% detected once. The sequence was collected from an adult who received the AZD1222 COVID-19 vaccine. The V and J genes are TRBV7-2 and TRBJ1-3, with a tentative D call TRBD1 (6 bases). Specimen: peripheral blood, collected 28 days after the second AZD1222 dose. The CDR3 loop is CASSHYPGASGNTIYF. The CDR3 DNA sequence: TGTGCCAGCAGCCATTACCCAGGGGCCTCTGGAAACACCATATATTTT. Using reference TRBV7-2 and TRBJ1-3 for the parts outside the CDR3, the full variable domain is GAGVSQSPSNKVTEKGKDVELRCDPISGHTALYWYRQSLGQGLEFLIYFQGNSAPDKSGLPSDRFSAERTGGSVSTLTIQRTQQEDSAVYLCASSHYPGASGNTIYFGEGSWLTVV.